This record looks at one T cell receptor beta chain sequence and its context. The data derive from a study of shared clonotypes between healthy human individuals. CD45RO negativity and positive selection for CCR7 defined naive CD8 cells, a population that excluded terminally differentiated effector memory CD45RA+ cells. Germline-derived CDR1 and CDR2 are SEHNR and FQNEAQ (reference sequence). The CDR3 is 18 residues long. Trimming took 3 bases from V and 0 from J; bases not matched to a gene: 6. Sequencing used immunoSEQ multiplex PCR; TCRdb keeps in-frame clones, though not all of them. The top ten clones hold about 1.7% of a sample with over 2,000,000 clones, just over 90% of them seen once.

Source material: naive CD8+ T cells from PBMCs. The chain couples TRBV7-9 to TRBJ2-1; 12 bases fit TRBD2. The TCR was taken from a man aged 18 to 30 in good health. Some clones in this sample may be carry-over from other donors' samples. The CDR3 DNA reads as TGTGCCAGCAGCTTTGGACTAGCGGGGACGAGCTCCTACAATGAGCAGTTCTTC. Residues: CASSFGLAGTSSYNEQFF.